Shown below are 21 T cell receptor beta chains from a single sample sequenced in a study of T cell responses to AZD1222 COVID-19 vaccine. Assay used: immunoSEQ multiplex PCR; TCRdb lists only in-frame clones, some missing. The table lists around 130,000 clones, roughly 90% of them singletons. The sample in question was peripheral blood, obtained on day 0 of AZD1222 vaccination. These receptors were collected from an adult in good health.

The chain carries TRBV25-1 and TRBJ2-7; perhaps TRBD1 as D (6 bases). V was pared by 6 bases and J by 0 bases, with 12 bases between. The V gene's germline CDR1 is MGHDK and CDR2 SYGVNS. The CDR3 contains 14 residues. Here the CDR3 reads CASRDDRFSYEQYF. The CDR3 DNA reads as TGTGCCAGCAGGGACGACAGGTTCTCCTACGAGCAGTACTTC.

This clone was recorded only once. The chain combines TRBV27 with TRBJ2-7; perhaps TRBD2 as D (6 bases). Germline loops: CDR1 MNHEY, CDR2 SMNVEV (reference sequence). This CDR3 spans 15 amino acids. Trimming cost V 6 bases and J 4 bases, with 19 bases left between them. CDR3 loop: CASRTGWTTIYEQYF. The CDR3 DNA reads TGTGCCAGCAGAACGGGATGGACTACGATATACGAGCAGTACTTC.

This sequence joins TRBV6-5 and TRBJ1-2; no clear D gene. The CDR3 is made up of 12 amino acids. Germline V lookup: CDR1 MNHEY, CDR2 SVGAGI. Trimming cost V 8 bases and J 0 bases, with 7 bases left between them. CDR3 residues: CASGRANYGYTF. CDR3 nucleotide sequence: TGTGCCAGCGGGAGAGCTAACTATGGCTACACCTTC.

V usage is TRBV30 and J usage is TRBJ1-4; TRBD1 is a possible D gene (5 bases). Germline V CDR1 and CDR2: GTSNPN, SVGIG (reference sequence). The CDR3 loop spans 14 amino acids. V lost 0 bases, J lost 3 bases, and 8 bases lay in between. The CDR3 DNA sequence: TGTGCCTGGAGTGTACGCAGGGCTAATGAAAAACTGTTTTTT. It yields the protein CAWSVRRANEKLFF.

The V call is TRBV5-1, the J call TRBJ1-1; no firm D call. V lost 2 bases to trimming and J lost 5 bases, with 13 bases between them. Germline V gene data show CDR1 as SGHRS and CDR2 as YFSETQ. CDR3 length: 14 amino acids. CDR3 DNA sequence: TGCGCCAGCAGCTTCGAAGAGAGAGGGACTGAAGCTTTCTTT. It encodes CASSFEERGTEAFF.

CDR3: CASRHWAVRSNYGYTF. The DNA of the CDR3 is TGTGCCAGCAGACATTGGGCTGTGAGGTCTAACTATGGCTACACCTTC. The chain carries TRBV5-5 and TRBJ1-2; D unresolved. Per germline, CDR1 SGHKS and CDR2 YYEKEE (reference sequence). Trimming removed 5 bases from V and 0 bases from J, with 17 bases in between. The CDR3 sequence is 16 residues long.

The rearrangement joins TRBV6-4 to TRBJ2-7; D possibly corresponds to TRBD2 (6 bases). Germline-derived CDR1 and CDR2 are MRHNA and SNTAGT. This CDR3 spans 13 amino acids. V was trimmed by 6 bases and J by 8 bases, leaving 17 bases between them. The CDR3 loop is CASSPNWGEKQYF. DNA for the CDR3: TGTGCCAGCAGCCCCAATTGGGGGGAGAAGCAGTACTTC.

The chain uses TRBV5-1 and TRBJ2-5; 10 nucleotides match TRBD2. Trimming took 0 bases from V and 2 from J; bases not matched to a gene: 13. This CDR3 comprises 19 residues. Germline V CDR1 and CDR2: SGHRS, YFSETQ. CDR3 loop: CASSLGRSSGSWIQETQYF. The CDR3 coding sequence is TGCGCCAGCAGCTTGGGGCGTTCTAGCGGGAGCTGGATACAAGAGACCCAGTACTTC.

The chain has TRBV15 and TRBJ1-6; a possible D gene is TRBD1 (5 bases). Looked up from germline, CDR1 is LNHNV and CDR2 is YYDKDF (reference sequence). V lost 0 bases to trimming and J lost 10 bases, with 13 bases between them. The CDR3 is 15 residues long. The CDR3 nucleotides are TGTGCCACCAGCAGAGAATCGCAGGGTCCGTCACCCCTCCACTTT. Its protein product is CATSRESQGPSPLHF.

CDR3 coding DNA: TGTGCCACCAGCAGAACCCCGGCGGGAACTAATGAAAAACTGTTTTTT. As protein: CATSRTPAGTNEKLFF. This chain uses TRBV15 with TRBJ1-4; D call uncertain. This CDR3 has 16 residues. Deletions cut 2 bases from V and 1 base from J, with 11 bases between. Germline V lookup: CDR1 LNHNV, CDR2 YYDKDF (reference sequence).

CDR3 sequence: CASSRLDRDNQPQHF. The CDR3 coding sequence is TGTGCCAGCAGCCGCTTGGACCGAGACAATCAGCCCCAGCATTTT. The rearrangement uses TRBV5-6 and TRBJ1-5; D not certain. V was shortened by 4 bases and J by 3 bases, with 14 bases between the two germline ends. Germline CDR1 reads SGHDT; CDR2 reads YYEEEE. The CDR3 is made up of 15 amino acids.

V usage is TRBV2 and J usage is TRBJ1-5; D is perhaps TRBD1 (6 bases). With 1 base removed from V and 6 bases from J, the gap between germline ends came to 13 bases. The CDR3 length is 15 residues. CDR1 and CDR2 (germline): SNHLY, FYNNEI. The CDR3 DNA reads TGTGCCAGCAGTGAAGGGCAGGGGATTATTCAGCCCCAGCATTTT. Protein product: CASSEGQGIIQPQHF.

The rearrangement links TRBV27 to TRBJ2-7, with D perhaps TRBD1 (5 bases). V dropped 3 bases and J dropped 2 bases, with 14 bases sitting between them. This CDR3 comprises 15 residues. Germline V gives CDR1 MNHEY, CDR2 SMNVEV (reference sequence). The CDR3 here is CASSLDTAKTYEQYF. Here the CDR3 DNA reads TGTGCCAGCAGTTTGGACACCGCCAAAACCTACGAGCAGTACTTC.

The genes are TRBV11-2 and TRBJ2-7; TRBD2 might be the D (6 bases). The CDR3 is made up of 13 amino acids. Looked up from germline, CDR1 is SGHAT and CDR2 is FQNNGV. V lost 3 bases, J lost 2 bases, and 8 bases lay in between. The CDR3 sequence is CASSLSGPYEQYF. As DNA, the CDR3 is TGTGCCAGCAGCTTGAGCGGGCCCTACGAGCAGTACTTC.

The chain has TRBV9 and TRBJ2-1, with TRBD2 matching 9 bases. Per the germline V gene, CDR1 is SGDLS and CDR2 is YYNGEE. The V and J ends lost 0 bases and 1 base, in that order; junction bases with no gene match: 5. The CDR3 is 17 residues long. CDR3 in amino acids: CASSVGSSGMSYNEQFF. The CDR3 coding sequence is TGTGCCAGCAGCGTAGGGTCTAGCGGGATGTCCTACAATGAGCAGTTCTTC.

V is TRBV5-4 and J is TRBJ1-2, with 12 bases fitting TRBD1. Germline assignment: CDR1 SGHNT and CDR2 YYREEE (reference sequence). CDR3 length equals 15 residues. V was clipped by 5 bases and J by 8 bases; unmatched bases: 10. This CDR3 reads CASSRTGTGGRGYTF. DNA of the CDR3: TGTGCCAGCAGTCGGACCGGGACAGGGGGCAGGGGCTACACCTTC.

The gene calls are TRBV27 and TRBJ2-1, with TRBD1 identical over 9 bases. The V gene's germline CDR1 is MNHEY and CDR2 SMNVEV (reference sequence). This CDR3 has 15 residues. With V trimmed by 6 bases and J by 5 bases, 8 bases remained unmatched. The CDR3 reads CASSATGGGHNEQFF. CDR3 in DNA: TGTGCCAGCAGCGCGACAGGGGGTGGGCACAATGAGCAGTTCTTC.

The V and J genes are TRBV24-1 and TRBJ2-2; 7 nucleotides line up with TRBD2. V lost 7 bases, J lost 4 bases, and 5 bases stayed unmatched. The CDR3 has 14 amino acids. Germline V gene lookup returns CDR1 KGHDR and CDR2 SFDVKD. In DNA form, the CDR3 reads TGTGCCACCAGCCCCCCGGGGGGCACCGGGGAGCTGTTTTTT. Translation: CATSPPGGTGELFF.

The V and J genes are TRBV10-3 and TRBJ1-1, with D possibly being TRBD1 (5 bases). V lost 0 bases, J lost 1 base, and 15 bases lay in between. This CDR3 is built from 17 residues. The germline gives CDR1 ENHRY, CDR2 SYGVKD. The CDR3 is CAISESRGWDRNTEAFF. The CDR3 coding sequence is TGTGCCATCAGTGAGTCGCGGGGGTGGGACCGGAACACTGAAGCTTTCTTT.

As DNA, the CDR3 is TGTGCCTACACAGGGACCTATAATTCACCCCTCCACTTT. It specifies CAYTGTYNSPLHF. The chain employs TRBV30 and TRBJ1-6; D possibly corresponds to TRBD1 (6 bases). The V gene's germline CDR1 is GTSNPN and CDR2 SVGIG (reference sequence). V gave up 7 bases and J gave up 2 bases, with 9 bases separating them. This CDR3 contains 13 residues. Together with reference TRBV30 and TRBJ1-6, the CDR3 gives the full variable domain: SQTIHQWPATLVQPVGSPLSLECTVEGTSNPNLYWYRQAAGRGLQLLFYSVGIGQISSEVPQNLSASRPQDRQFILSSKKLLLSDSGFYLCAYTGTYNSPLHFGNGTRLTVT.

The CDR3 DNA follows: TGTGCCAGCAGTGGTCGCCCAGGGTTCGCCAATCAGCCCCAGCATTTT. Residues: CASSGRPGFANQPQHF. The rearrangement links TRBV6-1 to TRBJ1-5; D might be TRBD1 (5 bases). This CDR3 has 16 residues. Germline CDR1 and CDR2: MNHNS and SASEGT. The V end was cut by 4 bases, the J end by 3 bases, with 16 bases between.